This passage covers 31 T cell receptor beta chains from one sample sequenced in a study of T cell repertoires in cytomegalovirus infection. A single record per CDR3 protein comes from TCRdb applying MiXCR to the reads. Among about 920,000 distinct CDR3 sequences listed, approximately 31% were seen once. These TCRs are of unknown antigen specificity. Sequenced here: cultured CD8+ T cells from PBMCs, sampled from culture after CMV antigen stimulation. The receptors stem from a human donor in good health (CMV status not recorded). Some clones in this sample may be carry-over from other donors' samples.

The genes are TRBV6-1 and TRBJ1-1; 7 bases agree with TRBD1. Germline assignment: CDR1 MNHNS and CDR2 SASEGT. V shed 2 bases, J shed 10 bases, and the junction held 10 bases outside the gene matches. The CDR3 length is 14 residues. CDR3 in amino acids: CASSEWSGGFGAFF. The CDR3 coding sequence is TGTGCCAGCAGTGAATGGTCAGGGGGATTTGGAGCTTTCTTT.

This chain links TRBV29-1 with TRBJ1-2; D uncertain. The length of the CDR3 is 13 residues. V was clipped by 5 bases and J by 3 bases, with 13 bases between them. In germline, CDR1 is SQVTM, CDR2 ANQGSEA. The CDR3, as DNA: TGCAGCGTTCCCAAGGGCCAAGACTATGGCTACACCTTC. Translating gives CSVPKGQDYGYTF.

This clonotype was detected once. The rearrangement links TRBV20-1 to TRBJ1-3; D gene uncertain. Germline lookup yields CDR1 DFQATT and CDR2 SNEGSKA (reference sequence). The V end was cut by 5 bases, the J end by 0 bases, with 11 bases between. This CDR3 has 14 amino acids. In DNA form, the CDR3 reads TGCAGTGCTCCCCCCGCGGCCTCTGGAAACACCATATATTTT. It codes for CSAPPAASGNTIYF.

This clonotype has only a few counts. The chain carries TRBV7-3 and TRBJ1-1; 7 bases map to TRBD1. The V and J ends lost 2 bases and 4 bases, in that order; junction bases with no gene match: 4. The CDR3 totals 14 residues. Germline CDR1 and CDR2: SGHTA and FQGTGA. CDR3 bases: TGTGCCAGCAGCTTATATCCAGGGGGCACTGAAGCTTTCTTT. This translates into CASSLYPGGTEAFF.

The J gene is TRBJ1-2, the V gene TRBV6-6, with D uncertain. CDR1 and CDR2 (germline): MNHNY, SVGAGI (reference sequence). Trimming shortened V by 6 bases and J by 5 bases, and 13 bases separated the two germline ends. The CDR3 runs to 13 residues. Here the CDR3 reads CASSTFDGYGYTF. The DNA for the CDR3 is TGTGCCAGCAGCACTTTTGACGGGTATGGCTACACCTTC.

The rearrangement links TRBV4-1 to TRBJ1-5; D remains ambiguous. This CDR3 is 14 amino acids long. Germline V CDR1 and CDR2: MGHRA, YSYEKL. Between the trimmed V and J ends, which lost 1 base and 7 bases, there was a span of 11 bases. The CDR3 nucleotides are TGCGCCAGCAGCCAAGTAAGGGTTGAACAGCCCCAGCATTTT. Residues: CASSQVRVEQPQHF.

The V call is TRBV11-2, the J call TRBJ2-3; 7 nucleotides align to TRBD1. CDR3 length: 17 amino acids. The J segment lost 2 bases and the V segment lost 1 base, leaving 9 bases of the junction unmatched. CDR1 is SGHAT, CDR2 FQNNGV, per germline. The CDR3 sequence: CASSLVYGRGTTDTQYF. DNA for the CDR3: TGTGCCAGCAGCTTAGTTTACGGCAGGGGGACCACAGATACGCAGTATTTT.

This clonotype appeared a single time. This rearrangement joins TRBV6-2 or TRBV6-3 to TRBJ2-5; D possibly corresponds to TRBD2 (6 bases). Germline loops: CDR1 MNHEY, CDR2 SVGEGT. V shed 6 bases and J shed 5 bases, with 13 bases lying between them. There are 13 residues in the CDR3. The CDR3 here is CASSHLAVETQYF. CDR3 bases: TGTGCCAGCAGCCACTTAGCGGTGGAGACCCAGTACTTC.

About this clonotype itself: An end of the junction does not agree with germline; a read error may underlie this. The chain combines TRBV7-1 with TRBJ1-2; D gene ambiguous. TRBV7-1 is labeled an ORF, and its function is uncertain. This CDR3 has 13 residues. The CDR3 sequence is CVSSQILNYGYTF. The CDR3 DNA is TGTGTCAGCAGCCAGATACTAAACTATGGCTACACCTTC.

The chain joins TRBV7-9 to TRBJ2-1; TRBD2 is a possible D gene (5 bases). The V and J ends lost 4 bases and 8 bases respectively, with 24 bases between them. The CDR3 totals 17 residues. Per germline, CDR1 SEHNR and CDR2 FQNEAQ (reference sequence). CDR3 residues: CASSSFSGSAVKDEQFF. The DNA for the CDR3 is TGTGCCAGCAGCTCGTTTTCGGGGTCAGCGGTTAAGGATGAGCAGTTCTTC.

This clonotype was picked up a small number of times. The genes are TRBV4-2 and TRBJ1-4; no clear D. The CDR3 is 12 amino acids. Trimming took off 4 bases at V and 7 bases at J, with 7 bases between the two ends. CDR1 and CDR2 (germline): LGHNA, YNFKEQ. The CDR3 nucleotides are TGTGCCAGCAGCCCAAACACTGAAAAACTGTTTTTT. Amino acid sequence: CASSPNTEKLFF.

The rearrangement uses TRBV12-3 or TRBV12-4 and TRBJ1-1; D uncertain. The ends were cut back, 4 bases at V and 5 bases at J, with 8 bases in the middle. There are 12 residues in the CDR3. DNA of the CDR3: TGTGCCAGCAGTTGGTCCGGGACTGAAGCTTTCTTT. This sequence encodes CASSWSGTEAFF.

The chain joins TRBV24-1 to TRBJ1-1, with a tentative D call TRBD1 (6 bases). Germline CDR1 reads KGHDR; CDR2 reads SFDVKD. This CDR3 is built from 13 residues. The V gene lost 4 bases and the J gene lost 7 bases, with 12 bases spanning the gap. This CDR3 is CATSDRDKSEAFF. Written as DNA, the CDR3 is TGTGCCACCAGTGACCGGGACAAAAGTGAAGCTTTCTTT.

Regarding this clonotype: This sequence may be a read error, since a much larger clone differs from it by one base. The V call is TRBV7-9, the J call TRBJ2-7, with D hard to call. The V gene's germline CDR1 is SEHNR and CDR2 FQNEAQ (reference sequence). Trimming took off 5 bases at V and 6 bases at J, with 14 bases between the two ends. This CDR3 is built from 13 residues. This CDR3 reads CASSPAGFSEQYV. CDR3 bases: TGTGCCAGCAGCCCAGCAGGTTTCTCCGAGCAGTACGTC.

The CDR3 region is CASSSGQGIHEQYF. The CDR3 DNA sequence: TGTGCCAGCAGCTCCGGACAGGGGATCCACGAGCAGTACTTC. The chain has TRBV7-9 and TRBJ2-7; 9 nucleotides match TRBD1. The germline CDR1 and CDR2 sequences are SEHNR and FQNEAQ (reference sequence). J lost 5 bases, V lost 4 bases, and 6 bases had no gene match. The CDR3 consists of 14 residues.

The chain carries TRBV19 and TRBJ1-1; D unclear. The CDR3 has 14 amino acids. The V gene lost 1 base and the J gene lost 0 bases, with 6 bases spanning the gap. From germline, CDR1 is LNHDA and CDR2 SQIVND (reference sequence). In nucleotides, the CDR3 is TGTGCCAGTAGTATAGTATCGGTGAACACTGAAGCTTTCTTT. Translating gives CASSIVSVNTEAFF.

The rearrangement joins TRBV6-6 to TRBJ2-1; 10 bases match TRBD2. The junction had 9 bases not matched to a gene; V was cut back by 4 bases and J by 6 bases. This CDR3 comprises 16 residues. Germline V gene sequence: CDR1 MNHNY, CDR2 SVGAGI (reference sequence). CDR3 amino acids: CASSSWASGGGNEQFF. CDR3 nucleotide sequence: TGTGCCAGCAGTTCCTGGGCTAGCGGGGGAGGCAATGAGCAGTTCTTC.

This clonotype has just a few counts. The chain employs TRBV7-9 and TRBJ2-1, with 10 bases matching TRBD2. V was pared by 3 bases and J by 5 bases, with 4 bases of the junction left unmatched. There are 15 residues in the CDR3. CDR1 and CDR2 from the germline V gene are SEHNR and FQNEAQ (reference sequence). The CDR3 loop is CASSFSGRPDNEQFF. The DNA for the CDR3 is TGTGCCAGCAGCTTTAGCGGGAGGCCTGACAATGAGCAGTTCTTC.

This clonotype has only a few counts. The chain joins TRBV19 to TRBJ2-1; 8 bases are a match to TRBD1. Trimming cost V 10 bases and J 3 bases; bases outside gene matches: 5. CDR3 size: 13 residues. CDR1 is LNHDA and CDR2 is SQIVND in the germline V gene (reference sequence). The CDR3 nucleotides read TGTGCCACCTGGACAGGGCACTACAATGAGCAGTTCTTC. Protein: CATWTGHYNEQFF.

The chain has TRBV19 and TRBJ1-2; no clear D gene. V was shortened by 7 bases and J by 4 bases, with 13 bases between the two germline ends. The CDR3 has 13 residues. Germline V gene lookup returns CDR1 LNHDA and CDR2 SQIVND (reference sequence). The CDR3 sequence: CASTEGLFYGYTF. The DNA of the CDR3 is TGTGCCAGTACGGAAGGTTTGTTCTATGGCTACACCTTC.

Points on this clonotype: One end of the junction is discordant with germline, which a read error may explain. The J gene is TRBJ2-1, the V gene TRBV7-6; 8 nucleotides agree with TRBD2. The germline CDR1 and CDR2 sequences are SGHVS and FNYEAQ. The CDR3 extends over 15 amino acids. The CDR3 region is CSSSLESSGSHRQFF. The CDR3 nucleotides are TGTTCCAGCAGCTTAGAGTCTAGCGGGTCCCATCGGCAGTTCTTC. The full variable domain, its missing parts supplied by reference TRBV7-6 and TRBJ2-1, is GAGVSQSPRYKVTKRGQDVALRCDPISGHVSLYWYRQALGQGPEFLTYFNYEAQQDKSGLPNDRFSAERPEGSISTLTIQRTEQRDSAMYRCSSSLESSGSHRQFFGPGTRLTVL.

At least ten counts were recorded for this clonotype. This chain joins TRBV7-2 and TRBJ1-2; D gene unclear. The CDR3 extends over 14 amino acids. The V gene lost 1 base and the J gene lost 0 bases, with 6 bases spanning the gap. Germline loops: CDR1 SGHTA, CDR2 FQGNSA. In nucleotides, the CDR3 is TGTGCCAGCAGCTTAGGACCAGCTAACTATGGCTACACCTTC. It codes for CASSLGPANYGYTF.

The chain combines TRBV6-6 with TRBJ1-6; D is possibly TRBD1 (6 bases). The CDR3 extends over 15 amino acids. From germline, CDR1 is MNHNY and CDR2 SVGAGI (reference sequence). With 2 bases removed from V and 5 bases from J, the gap between germline ends came to 10 bases. CDR3 nucleotides: TGTGCCAGCAGTTACCTCGGACAGAATAATTCACCCCTCCACTTT. Translation gives CASSYLGQNNSPLHF.

This clonotype was recorded at least ten times. The V gene is TRBV7-9, the J gene TRBJ1-2; the D gene is possibly TRBD1 (6 bases). The CDR3 consists of 16 residues. V was clipped by 2 bases and J by 6 bases, with 19 bases between them. From germline, CDR1 is SEHNR and CDR2 FQNEAQ (reference sequence). The CDR3 region is CASSLPGRGGTDGYTF. The CDR3 DNA sequence: TGTGCCAGCAGCTTACCCGGAAGGGGGGGGACCGATGGCTACACCTTC.

This clonotype has only a few counts. V usage is TRBV10-3 and J usage is TRBJ2-1, with 10 bases lining up with TRBD2. This CDR3 has 15 residues. V shed 3 bases and J 8 bases; nucleotides not matched to a gene: 7. Per germline, CDR1 ENHRY and CDR2 SYGVKD. The CDR3 sequence is CAISDTSGVGHEQFF. The CDR3 DNA reads TGTGCCATCAGTGATACTAGCGGGGTGGGTCATGAGCAGTTCTTC.

This sequence joins TRBV6-2 or TRBV6-3 and TRBJ1-1; no clear D. The V end lost 2 bases, the J end lost 2 bases, and 6 bases lay between the germline ends. The CDR3 contains 13 residues. Germline V CDR1 and CDR2: MNHEY, SVGEGT. For the CDR3, the DNA is TGTGCCAGCAGTTACAAGGCTAACACTGAAGCTTTCTTT. It encodes CASSYKANTEAFF.

On this clonotype: An end of the junction differs from the germline gene, which may be a read error. This chain joins TRBV7-7 and TRBJ2-2, with TRBD2 identical over 10 bases. The CDR3 is made up of 17 amino acids. The germline CDR1 and CDR2 sequences are SSHAT and FNYEAQ (reference sequence). The CDR3 coding sequence is TGTGCTAGCAGCCCCCGGGCTAGCGGGGGAACCACCGGGGAGCTGTTTTTT. Its protein is CASSPRASGGTTGELFF.

This clonotype was picked up a small number of times. The chain joins TRBV7-9 to TRBJ1-4, with D unclear. This CDR3 has 13 amino acids. CDR1 and CDR2 (germline): SEHNR, FQNEAQ (reference sequence). V was shortened by 5 bases and J by 8 bases, with 12 bases between the two germline ends. The CDR3: CASSPDAPEKLFF. The CDR3, as DNA: TGTGCCAGCAGCCCCGACGCCCCAGAAAAACTGTTTTTT.

V is TRBV20-1 and J is TRBJ2-2, with 7 bases matching TRBD2. Germline V gene sequence: CDR1 DFQATT, CDR2 SNEGSKA (reference sequence). Losses at the gene ends were 3 bases for V and 2 bases for J; bases not matched to a gene: 6. The CDR3 runs to 15 residues. The DNA of the CDR3 is TGCAGTGCTAGCTGGGGGGGGTTCAACACCGGGGAGCTGTTTTTT. Translated, it gives CSASWGGFNTGELFF.

This chain joins TRBV20-1 and TRBJ2-5; D unresolved. Trimming took 1 base from V and 1 from J, leaving 13 bases between them. CDR1 and CDR2 from the germline V gene are DFQATT and SNEGSKA (reference sequence). The CDR3 has 15 residues. The DNA for the CDR3 is TGCAGTGCTAGAGCCCACTGGGGAATCCAAGAGACCCAGTACTTC. Translating gives CSARAHWGIQETQYF.

This clonotype was counted a few times. The genes are TRBV6-6 and TRBJ2-3; 9 bases are a match to TRBD2. The V segment lost 2 bases and the J segment 3 bases; nucleotides outside the gene matches: 9. Germline lookup yields CDR1 MNHNY and CDR2 SVGAGI (reference sequence). The CDR3 is 17 residues long. CDR3 in DNA: TGTGCCAGCAGTTACCCCCGTAGCGGGGGAGGGACAGATACGCAGTATTTT. It specifies CASSYPRSGGGTDTQYF.